The clone carrying this TCR beta chain was recorded once. Its antigen is undetermined. The sample belongs to a study of shared clonotypes between healthy human individuals. Study-wide points: Blood was the sole source, and tissue repertoires probably differ. Non-shared clonotypes displayed generation probabilities falling below those of clonotypes present in all four donors. Naive subsets, compared against memory subsets, generally had larger estimated richness values.

Assay: immunoSEQ multiplex PCR; the TCRdb copy retains only in-frame clones and omits some. Of some 360,000 clones listed, more than 60% are singletons. The V gene lost 2 bases and the J gene lost 0 bases, with 14 bases spanning the gap. CDR3 length: 16 residues. CDR1 is SGHRS and CDR2 is YFSETQ in the germline V gene. This TCR derives from a man aged 25 to 40 in good health. The sample taken for sequencing was memory CD4+ T cells sorted from blood. Noted subset: CD45RA-negative fraction. This chain joins TRBV5-1 and TRBJ1-1; D gene ambiguous. Here the CDR3 reads CASSFMPARLNTEAFF. The CDR3, as DNA: TGCGCCAGCAGCTTTATGCCAGCCCGCCTGAACACTGAAGCTTTCTTT.